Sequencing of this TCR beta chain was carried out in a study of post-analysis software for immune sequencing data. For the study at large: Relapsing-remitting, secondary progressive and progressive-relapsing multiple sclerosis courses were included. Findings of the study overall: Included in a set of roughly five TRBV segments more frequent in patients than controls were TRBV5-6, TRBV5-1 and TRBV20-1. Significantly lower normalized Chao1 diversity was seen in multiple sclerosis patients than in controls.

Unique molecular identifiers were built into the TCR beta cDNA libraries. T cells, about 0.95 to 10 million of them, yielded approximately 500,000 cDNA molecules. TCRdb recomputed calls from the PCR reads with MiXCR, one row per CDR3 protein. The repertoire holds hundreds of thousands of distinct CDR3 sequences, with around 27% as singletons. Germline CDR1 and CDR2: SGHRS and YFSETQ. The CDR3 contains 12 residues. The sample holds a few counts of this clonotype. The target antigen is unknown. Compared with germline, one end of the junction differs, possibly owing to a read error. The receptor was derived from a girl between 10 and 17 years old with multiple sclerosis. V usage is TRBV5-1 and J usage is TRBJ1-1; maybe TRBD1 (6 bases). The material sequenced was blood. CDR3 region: CASSLGATEAFF. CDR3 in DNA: TGTGCCAGCAGCCTGGGGGCTACTGAAGCTTTCTTT.